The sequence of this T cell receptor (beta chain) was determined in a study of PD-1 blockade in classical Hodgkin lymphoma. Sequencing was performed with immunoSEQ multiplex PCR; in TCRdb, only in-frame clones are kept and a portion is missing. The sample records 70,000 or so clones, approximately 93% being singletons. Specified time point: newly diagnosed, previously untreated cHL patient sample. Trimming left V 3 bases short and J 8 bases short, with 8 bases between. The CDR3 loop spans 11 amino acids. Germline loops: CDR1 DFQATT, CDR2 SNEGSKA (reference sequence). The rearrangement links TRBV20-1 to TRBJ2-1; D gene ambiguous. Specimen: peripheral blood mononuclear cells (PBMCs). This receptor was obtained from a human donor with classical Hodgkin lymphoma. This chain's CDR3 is CSARQAHEQFF. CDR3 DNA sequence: TGCAGTGCTAGGCAGGCCCATGAGCAGTTCTTC.